This passage covers 15 T cell receptor beta chains from one sample sequenced in a study of CD8 T cells in ankylosing spondylitis. Findings and limits, study-wide: Ankylosing spondylitis blood seemed to carry a telltale TCR beta motif made of roughly eight highly homologous variants.

The antigens of these receptors remain unknown. Via MiXCR, TCRdb re-called the 5' RACE reads, giving one row per CDR3 protein. The sample yields about 540,000 distinct CDR3 sequences, roughly 13% seen once. The sequencing sample was made of blood, either unsorted or a sorted T cell fraction (not recorded which). The receptors shown here come from a male donor with ankylosing spondylitis.

Many counts were recorded for this clonotype. The rearrangement links TRBV12-3 or TRBV12-4 to TRBJ1-1; D unclear. The CDR3 consists of 13 residues. Trimming removed 4 bases at V and 0 bases at J, with 6 bases between. In nucleotides, the CDR3 is TGTGCCAGCAGTTCGATCTTGAACACTGAAGCTTTCTTT. It yields the protein CASSSILNTEAFF.

This clonotype showed up many times. This chain uses TRBV3-1 with TRBJ1-1; D gene uncertain. In germline, CDR1 is LGHDT, CDR2 YNNKEL (reference sequence). The CDR3 has 17 amino acids. Trimming pared 3 bases from V and 1 base from J, leaving 18 bases between. CDR3 DNA: TGTGCCAGCAGCCAGGTTCCCGGGCAGACGACGAACACTGAAGCTTTCTTT. This sequence encodes CASSQVPGQTTNTEAFF.

This clonotype was counted ten times or more. This chain links TRBV7-8 with TRBJ2-3; a possible D gene is TRBD1 (5 bases). The V end lost 4 bases, the J end lost 2 bases, and 13 bases lay between the germline ends. The CDR3 is 15 amino acids. Germline V gene data show CDR1 as SGHVS and CDR2 as FQNEAQ. CDR3 sequence reads: CASSSQARDTDTQYF. The CDR3 nucleotides are TGTGCCAGCAGCTCCCAGGCCAGGGACACAGATACGCAGTATTTT.

This chain uses TRBV5-1 with TRBJ2-5; 7 bases are a match to TRBD1. Trimming at V came to 1 base and at J to 6 bases, leaving 6 bases not matched to a gene. Germline V gives CDR1 SGHRS, CDR2 YFSETQ. This CDR3 has 14 residues. CDR3 protein: CASSLTGAEQTQYF. CDR3 DNA: TGCGCCAGCAGCTTGACAGGGGCGGAGCAGACCCAGTACTTC. Using reference TRBV5-1 and TRBJ2-5 for the parts outside the CDR3, the full variable domain is KAGVTQTPRYLIKTRGQQVTLSCSPISGHRSVSWYQQTPGQGLQFLFEYFSETQRNKGNFPGRFSGRQFSNSRSEMNVSTLELGDSALYLCASSLTGAEQTQYFGPGTRLLVL.

The chain uses TRBV7-9 and TRBJ2-4, with D possibly called TRBD1 or TRBD2 (5 bases each). Deletions cut 1 base from V and 0 bases from J, with 13 bases between. The germline gives CDR1 SEHNR, CDR2 FQNEAQ (reference sequence). The CDR3 spans 17 residues. The CDR3 DNA reads as TGTGCCAGCAGCTTAGATGGGGACGGACTAGCCAAAAACATTCAGTACTTC. This encodes CASSLDGDGLAKNIQYF.

This clonotype has at least ten counts. The chain couples TRBV11-2 to TRBJ1-5; tentatively, D is TRBD1 (5 bases). This CDR3 has 14 amino acids. The germline V and J ends were trimmed by 1 base and 3 bases, with 7 bases remaining between them. CDR1 SGHAT and CDR2 FQNNGV come from the germline V gene. CDR3 region: CASSLAGNNQPQHF. The CDR3 coding sequence is TGTGCCAGCAGCTTAGCAGGGAACAATCAGCCCCAGCATTTT. The full variable domain, completed using reference TRBV11-2 and TRBJ1-5, is EAGVAQSPRYKIIEKRQSVAFWCNPISGHATLYWYQQILGQGPKLLIQFQNNGVVDDSQLPKDRFSAERLKGVDSTLKIQPAKLEDSAVYLCASSLAGNNQPQHFGDGTRLSIL.

This chain links TRBV2 with TRBJ2-1, with 10 bases lining up with TRBD2. V lost 5 bases and J lost 5; bases outside the gene matches: 6. The V gene's germline CDR1 is SNHLY and CDR2 FYNNEI. The CDR3 loop spans 15 amino acids. Written as DNA, the CDR3 is TGTGCCAGCAGTCTGGGACTAGCGCACAACAATGAGCAGTTCTTC. Translating it yields CASSLGLAHNNEQFF.

This clonotype appeared a few times. The V and J genes are TRBV20-1 and TRBJ2-7; 8 nucleotides line up with TRBD2. Germline V gene lookup returns CDR1 DFQATT and CDR2 SNEGSKA (reference sequence). The CDR3 loop spans 16 amino acids. V lost 0 bases, J lost 0 bases, and 7 bases stayed unmatched. The CDR3 here is CSARDLAGGDSYEQYF. The CDR3 bases are TGCAGTGCTAGAGATTTGGCGGGAGGAGACTCCTACGAGCAGTACTTC.

The CDR3 DNA follows: TGTGCCAGCAGTGAATCCGGGGGGCTTGGAAACACCATATATTTT. Its translation: CASSESGGLGNTIYF. V gene TRBV25-1 combines with J gene TRBJ1-3; D possibly corresponds to TRBD1 (6 bases). Germline CDR1 and CDR2: MGHDK and SYGVNS. This CDR3 spans 15 amino acids. Between the trimmed V and J ends, which lost 1 base and 3 bases, there was a span of 10 bases.

The sample holds many counts of this clonotype. The V gene is TRBV13, the J gene TRBJ1-3; D is ambiguous. V was clipped by 5 bases and J by 2 bases, with 7 bases between them. Germline CDR1 is PRHDT and CDR2 is FYEKMQ (reference sequence). This CDR3 has 13 residues. The CDR3 is CASSHLAGNTIYF. The CDR3 bases are TGTGCCAGCAGCCACTTAGCTGGAAACACCATATATTTT.

This clonotype was counted between two and nine times. V gene TRBV2 combines with J gene TRBJ2-7; D might be TRBD2 (5 bases). There are 14 residues in the CDR3. V shed 3 bases and J shed 9 bases, with 18 bases lying between them. The germline CDR1 and CDR2 sequences are SNHLY and FYNNEI. The CDR3 protein is CASSEERNLRRQYV. CDR3 bases: TGTGCCAGCAGTGAGGAGCGGAATCTAAGGAGGCAGTACGTC.

This chain connects TRBV6-5 to TRBJ1-2, with 7 bases lining up with TRBD1. The trim removed 7 bases at V and 8 bases at J, leaving 10 bases unmatched. CDR1 MNHEY and CDR2 SVGAGI come from the germline V gene. The CDR3 contains 13 residues. The CDR3 region has the DNA TGTGCCAGCAATTGGGAGACAGGGTTGGGCTACACCTTC. Encoded protein: CASNWETGLGYTF.

This clonotype turned up a few times. This chain joins TRBV10-1 and TRBJ1-6, with TRBD1 matching 7 bases. J was trimmed by 14 bases and V by 6 bases; bases with no gene match: 10. There are 13 residues in the CDR3. From germline, CDR1 is WNHNN and CDR2 SYGVQD (reference sequence). In DNA form, the CDR3 reads TGCGCCAGCAGCCGGGACAGCGGGACTACCCTCCACTTT. Residues: CASSRDSGTTLHF.

This chain joins TRBV15 and TRBJ2-5; D not certain. There are 14 residues in the CDR3. V was pared by 1 base and J by 2 bases, with 8 bases between. Germline CDR1 and CDR2: LNHNV and YYDKDF (reference sequence). This CDR3 reads CATSRVGPQETQYF. For the CDR3, the DNA is TGTGCCACCAGCAGAGTAGGGCCGCAAGAGACCCAGTACTTC.

The V and J genes are TRBV11-2 and TRBJ2-1; D remains unclear. With 0 bases removed from V and 8 bases from J, the gap between germline ends came to 11 bases. The CDR3 is 14 amino acids. Per germline, CDR1 SGHAT and CDR2 FQNNGV. The CDR3 DNA reads as TGTGCCAGCAGCTTAGAATGGACGGGCGATGAGCAGTTCTTC. This translates into CASSLEWTGDEQFF. The whole variable domain, filled in from reference TRBV11-2 and TRBJ2-1, reads EAGVAQSPRYKIIEKRQSVAFWCNPISGHATLYWYQQILGQGPKLLIQFQNNGVVDDSQLPKDRFSAERLKGVDSTLKIQPAKLEDSAVYLCASSLEWTGDEQFFGPGTRLTVL.